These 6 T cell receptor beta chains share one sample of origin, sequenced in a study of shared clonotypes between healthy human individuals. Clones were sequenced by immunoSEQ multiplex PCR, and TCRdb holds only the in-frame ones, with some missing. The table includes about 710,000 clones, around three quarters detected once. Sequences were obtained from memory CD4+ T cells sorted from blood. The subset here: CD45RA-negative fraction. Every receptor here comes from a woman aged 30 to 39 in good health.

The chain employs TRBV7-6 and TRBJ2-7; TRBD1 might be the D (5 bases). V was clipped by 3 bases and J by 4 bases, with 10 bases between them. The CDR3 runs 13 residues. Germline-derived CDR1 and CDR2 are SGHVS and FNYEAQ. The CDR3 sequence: CASSFLDRYEQYF. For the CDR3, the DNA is TGTGCCAGCAGCTTTCTTGACAGATACGAGCAGTACTTC.

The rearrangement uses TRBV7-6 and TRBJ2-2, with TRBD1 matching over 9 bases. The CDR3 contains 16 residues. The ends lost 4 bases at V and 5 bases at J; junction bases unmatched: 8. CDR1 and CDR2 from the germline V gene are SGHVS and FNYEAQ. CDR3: CASSSFGTGKTGELFF. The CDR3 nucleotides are TGTGCCAGCAGCTCATTCGGGACAGGGAAGACCGGGGAGCTGTTTTTT.

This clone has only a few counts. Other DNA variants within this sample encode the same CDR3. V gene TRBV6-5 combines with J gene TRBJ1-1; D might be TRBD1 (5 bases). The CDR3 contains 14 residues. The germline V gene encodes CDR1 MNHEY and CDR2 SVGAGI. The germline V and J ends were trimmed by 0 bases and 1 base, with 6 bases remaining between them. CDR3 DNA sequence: TGTGCCAGCAGTTACTCGAGGGGGAACACTGAAGCTTTCTTT. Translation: CASSYSRGNTEAFF.

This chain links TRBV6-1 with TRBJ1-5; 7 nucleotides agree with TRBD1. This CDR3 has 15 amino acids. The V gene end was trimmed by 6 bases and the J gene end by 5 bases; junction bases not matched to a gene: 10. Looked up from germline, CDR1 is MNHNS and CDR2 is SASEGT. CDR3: CASSLTGASYQPQHF. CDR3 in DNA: TGTGCCAGCAGCCTAACAGGGGCCTCTTATCAGCCCCAGCATTTT.

Written as DNA, the CDR3 is TGTGCCAGCAGCTTATCTCTAGCGAAGCAGTACTTC. As protein: CASSLSLAKQYF. V and J are TRBV7-9 and TRBJ2-7; a weak D match, TRBD2 (6 bases). V gave up 2 bases and J gave up 8 bases, with 10 bases separating them. The CDR3 is made up of 12 amino acids. Germline assignment: CDR1 SEHNR and CDR2 FQNEAQ (reference sequence).

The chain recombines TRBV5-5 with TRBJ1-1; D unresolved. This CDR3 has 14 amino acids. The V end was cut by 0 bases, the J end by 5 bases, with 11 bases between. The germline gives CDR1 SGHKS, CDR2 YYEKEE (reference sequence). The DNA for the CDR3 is TGTGCCAGCAGCTTGGTGGGTGGTAGGACTGAAGCTTTCTTT. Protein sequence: CASSLVGGRTEAFF.